This TCR beta chain was sequenced in a study of T cell responses to AZD1222 COVID-19 vaccine. Sequencing used immunoSEQ multiplex PCR; TCRdb keeps in-frame clones, though not all of them. The profile shows 90,000 to 100,000 clones, roughly 91% of them singletons. Study conclusions and caveats: Reportedly, nearly half of unique spike TCRs recognized epitopes outside B.1.351/B.1.1.7 mutations. Most donors were white British, females outnumbered males, and clonal diversity was possibly underestimated.

Germline CDR1 is DFQATT and CDR2 is SNEGSKA (reference sequence). The CDR3 sequence is 14 residues long. The V gene lost 3 bases and the J gene lost 2 bases, with 13 bases spanning the gap. This clone was recorded once. The antigen is unknown. The chain recombines TRBV20-1 with TRBJ2-5; tentatively, D is TRBD2 (5 bases). This specimen consisted of peripheral blood, obtained on day 0 of AZD1222 vaccination. This sequence originates from an adult in good health. CDR3 region: CSASYFGDQETQYF. As DNA, the CDR3 is TGCAGTGCTAGTTACTTCGGGGATCAAGAGACCCAGTACTTC.